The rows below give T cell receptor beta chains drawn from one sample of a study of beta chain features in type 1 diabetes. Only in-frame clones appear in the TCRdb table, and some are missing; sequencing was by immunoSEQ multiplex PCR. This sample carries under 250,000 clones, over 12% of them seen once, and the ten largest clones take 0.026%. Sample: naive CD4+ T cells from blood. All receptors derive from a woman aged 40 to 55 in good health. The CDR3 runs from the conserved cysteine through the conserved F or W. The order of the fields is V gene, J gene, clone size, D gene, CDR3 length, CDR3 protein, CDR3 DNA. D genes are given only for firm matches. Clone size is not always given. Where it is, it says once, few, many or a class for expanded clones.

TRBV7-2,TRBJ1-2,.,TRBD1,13,CASSLNRGYGYTF,TGTGCCAGCAGCTTAAACAGGGGCTATGGCTACACCTTC
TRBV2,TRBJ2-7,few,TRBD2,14,CASSRSSGGYEQYF,TGTGCCAGCAGCAGGTCTAGCGGGGGTTACGAGCAGTACTTC
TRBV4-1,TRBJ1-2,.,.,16,CASSQDVGGLNYGYTF,TGCGCCAGCAGCCAAGATGTGGGGGGGCTCAACTATGGCTACACCTTC
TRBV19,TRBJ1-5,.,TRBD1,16,CASSTHLGTANQPQHF,TGTGCCAGTAGTACCCACCTCGGGACAGCTAATCAGCCCCAGCATTTT
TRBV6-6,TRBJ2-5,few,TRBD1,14,CASSYTRGQETQYF,TGTGCCAGCAGTTACACCAGGGGGCAAGAGACCCAGTACTTC
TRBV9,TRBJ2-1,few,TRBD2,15,CASSLRLAGGNEQFF,TGTGCCAGCAGCTTACGACTAGCGGGGGGTAATGAGCAGTTCTTC
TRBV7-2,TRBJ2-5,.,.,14,CASSDRNSWETQYF,TGTGCCAGCAGCGACAGGAACTCTTGGGAGACCCAGTACTTC
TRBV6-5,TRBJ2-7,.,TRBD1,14,CASSPRTGGHEQYF,TGTGCCAGCAGCCCTAGGACAGGGGGCCACGAGCAGTACTTC
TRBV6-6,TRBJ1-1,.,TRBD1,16,CASSADRFPWYTEAFF,TGTGCCAGCAGCGCGGACAGGTTCCCTTGGTACACTGAAGCTTTCTTT
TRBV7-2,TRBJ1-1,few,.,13,CASSFYLSTEAFF,TGTGCCAGCAGCTTCTATTTGTCCACTGAAGCTTTCTTT
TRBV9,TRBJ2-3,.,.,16,CASSVVHYRSTDTQYF,TGTGCCAGCAGCGTAGTACACTACCGTAGCACAGATACGCAGTATTTT
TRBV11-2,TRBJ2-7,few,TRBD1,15,CASSLTGQGGYEQYF,TGTGCCAGCAGTTTAACGGGACAGGGGGGCTACGAGCAGTACTTC
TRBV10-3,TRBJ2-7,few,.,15,CAIRMSQAASYEQYF,TGTGCCATCCGAATGTCACAGGCAGCCTCCTACGAGCAGTACTTC
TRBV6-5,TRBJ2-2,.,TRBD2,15,CASTPGLAGTGELFF,TGTGCCAGCACACCGGGACTAGCAGGCACCGGGGAGCTGTTTTTT
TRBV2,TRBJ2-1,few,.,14,CASSESRFYNEQFF,TGTGCCAGCAGTGAGAGTAGATTCTACAATGAGCAGTTCTTC
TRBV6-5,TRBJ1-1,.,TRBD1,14,CASRPLDRGGVAFF,TGTGCCAGCAGGCCTCTCGACAGGGGCGGAGTGGCTTTCTTT
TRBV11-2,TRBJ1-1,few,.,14,CASSSSLGPAEAFF,TGTGCCAGCAGCTCTAGCCTAGGGCCAGCTGAAGCTTTCTTT
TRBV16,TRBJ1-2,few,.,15,CASSQSYQVINGYTF,TGTGCCAGCAGCCAATCCTACCAGGTGATAAATGGCTACACCTTC
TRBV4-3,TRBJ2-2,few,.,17,CASSQEAVGHNTGELFF,TGCGCCAGCAGCCAAGAGGCCGTCGGACACAACACCGGGGAGCTGTTTTTT
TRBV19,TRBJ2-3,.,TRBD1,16,CASSAGTGGRTDTQYF,TGTGCCAGTAGTGCTGGGACAGGGGGCAGAACAGATACGCAGTATTTT
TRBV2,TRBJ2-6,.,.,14,CASSDTSGANVLTF,TGTGCCAGCAGTGATACTTCTGGGGCCAACGTCCTGACTTTC
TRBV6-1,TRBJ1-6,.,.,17,CASSQAGRESWYSPLHF,TGTGCCAGCAGTCAAGCAGGGAGGGAGAGTTGGTATTCACCCCTCCACTTT